This record covers a single TCR beta chain. Both 60 Vbeta primers and 13 Jbeta primers went into the PCR. Clones were read by immunoSEQ multiplex PCR, and TCRdb kept only the in-frame ones, dropping some. Here the sample spans approximately 290,000 clones, 80% being singletons. Germline-derived CDR1 and CDR2 are MNHEY and SVGAGI. Trimming left V 6 bases short and J 1 base short, with 9 bases between. This CDR3 has 13 amino acids. The data are from a study of cytomegalovirus exposure and HLA in healthy donors. Study-level background: A previous analysis identified around 120 million unique TCR beta sequences derived from around 200 million T cells.

Sequenced: PBMCs. V usage is TRBV6-5 and J usage is TRBJ1-2; tentative D call: TRBD1 (5 bases). The clonotype was recovered from a girl aged 2-10 years in good health and CMV-seronegative. CDR3 in DNA: TGTGCCAGCAGAGAGGACATTAACTATGGCTACACCTTC. Encoded protein: CASREDINYGYTF.